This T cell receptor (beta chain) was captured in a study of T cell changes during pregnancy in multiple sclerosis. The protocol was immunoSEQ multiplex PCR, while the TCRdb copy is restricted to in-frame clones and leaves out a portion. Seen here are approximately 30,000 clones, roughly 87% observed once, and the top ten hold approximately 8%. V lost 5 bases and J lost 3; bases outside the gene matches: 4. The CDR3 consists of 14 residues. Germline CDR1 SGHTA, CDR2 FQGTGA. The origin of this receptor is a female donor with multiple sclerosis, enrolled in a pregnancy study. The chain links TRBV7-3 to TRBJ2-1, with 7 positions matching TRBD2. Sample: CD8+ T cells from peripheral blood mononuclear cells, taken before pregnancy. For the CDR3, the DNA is TGTGCCAGCAGCCCCCTAGCGGACTACAATGAGCAGTTCTTC. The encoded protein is CASSPLADYNEQFF.